Below, 9 T cell receptor beta chains from the same sample are listed, as sequenced in a study of tumour-infiltrating T cells in Burkitt lymphoma. Method: immunoSEQ multiplex PCR; TCRdb's copy keeps in-frame clones and lacks some. The sample shows some 1,600 clones, more than 10% of them seen only once. Specimen: tumor tissue. These TCRs come from a human donor with Burkitt lymphoma.

There are a few counts of this clone. This chain connects TRBV7-8 to TRBJ1-5; D may be TRBD1 (5 bases). Germline V gives CDR1 SGHVS, CDR2 FQNEAQ. With 4 bases removed from V and 3 bases from J, the gap between germline ends came to 13 bases. The CDR3 totals 15 residues. The CDR3 loop is CASSSGTWDNQPQHF. The CDR3 DNA reads TGTGCCAGCAGCTCCGGGACCTGGGACAATCAGCCCCAGCATTTT. Together with reference TRBV7-8 and TRBJ1-5, the CDR3 gives the full variable domain: GAGVSQSPRYKVAKRGQDVALRCDPISGHVSLFWYQQALGQGPEFLTYFQNEAQLDKSGLPSDRFFAERPEGSVSTLKIQRTQQEDSAVYLCASSSGTWDNQPQHFGDGTRLSIL.

This clone was found a few times. CDR3 bases: TGTGCCAGCAGTTACATGGGGCAACCGAACACCGGGGAGCTGTTTTTT. This translates into CASSYMGQPNTGELFF. This chain connects TRBV6-5 to TRBJ2-2, with D possibly being TRBD1 (5 bases). The V end was cut by 2 bases, the J end by 0 bases, with 10 bases between. Germline V gene lookup returns CDR1 MNHEY and CDR2 SVGAGI. The CDR3 spans 16 residues.

This chain connects TRBV4-2 to TRBJ2-1, with 9 positions matching TRBD1. Germline V gene sequence: CDR1 LGHNA, CDR2 YNFKEQ. This CDR3 region has 17 residues. V was clipped by 2 bases and J by 7 bases; unmatched bases: 12. CDR3 region: CASSQRPGQGMGNEQFF. The CDR3 nucleotides are TGTGCCAGCAGCCAACGACCGGGACAGGGAATGGGTAATGAGCAGTTCTTC.

This clone has a handful of counts. The chain employs TRBV4-1 and TRBJ1-1; TRBD1 matches 9 bases. Per germline, CDR1 MGHRA and CDR2 YSYEKL. CDR3 length: 18 residues. V dropped 1 base and J dropped 4; count of bases not matched to a gene: 13. CDR3: CASSQGRDRVKWSTEAFF. The CDR3 nucleotides read TGCGCCAGCAGCCAAGGCCGGGACAGGGTCAAGTGGAGCACTGAAGCTTTCTTT.

This clone came up a few times. The rearrangement joins TRBV27 to TRBJ2-7, with 10 bases aligning to TRBD1. There are 15 residues in the CDR3. The V segment lost 3 bases and the J segment 2 bases; nucleotides outside the gene matches: 4. Germline V lookup: CDR1 MNHEY, CDR2 SMNVEV (reference sequence). CDR3 bases: TGTGCCAGCAGTTTCGGGACAGGGGCCCCCTACGAGCAGTACTTC. Its translation: CASSFGTGAPYEQYF.

The chain carries TRBV28 and TRBJ1-2; no clear D gene. The V and J ends lost 3 bases and 2 bases respectively, with 16 bases between them. The length of the CDR3 is 16 residues. The germline V gene has CDR1 MDHEN and CDR2 SYDVKM. This chain's CDR3 is CASSFFRGPLNYGYTF. In nucleotides, the CDR3 is TGTGCCAGCAGTTTTTTTCGGGGTCCACTGAACTATGGCTACACCTTC.

The chain uses TRBV25-1 and TRBJ2-5; TRBD2 agrees at 11 bases. The CDR3 sequence is 15 residues long. The germline gives CDR1 MGHDK, CDR2 SYGVNS. Trimming removed 3 bases from V and 5 bases from J; junction bases left unmatched: 5. This CDR3 is CASSDTSGSGETQYF. CDR3 bases: TGTGCCAGCAGTGATACTAGCGGGAGCGGCGAGACCCAGTACTTC.

V and J are TRBV15 and TRBJ1-1; 7 nucleotides match TRBD1. The CDR3 runs to 17 residues. V lost 2 bases to trimming and J lost 0 bases; unmatched junction nucleotides: 9. CDR1 is LNHNV, CDR2 YYDKDF, per germline (reference sequence). The CDR3 nucleotides read TGTGCCACCAGCAGAAACAGGGGACACCGGGTGAACACTGAAGCTTTCTTT. Amino acids: CATSRNRGHRVNTEAFF.

This clone has a handful of counts. The rearrangement joins TRBV4-3 to TRBJ2-3; 8 nucleotides align to TRBD1. Germline assignment: CDR1 LGHNA and CDR2 YSLEER. Trimming took 0 bases from V and 2 from J; bases not matched to a gene: 7. CDR3 length equals 17 residues. CDR3 loop: CASSQDSGTGFTDTQYF. The CDR3 DNA sequence: TGCGCCAGCAGCCAAGATTCTGGGACAGGCTTCACAGATACGCAGTATTTT.